This is a list of T cell receptor beta chains from one sample in a study of cytomegalovirus exposure and HLA in healthy donors. Data came from immunoSEQ multiplex PCR; TCRdb stores just in-frame clones and leaves some out. The repertoire holds 100,000 to 150,000 clones, 72% seen once, with under 5% in the top ten. Sequenced input: PBMCs. These TCRs come from a man aged 25 to 45 in good health and CMV-seronegative. The CDR3 runs from the conserved cysteine through the conserved F or W. A D gene is named only where the DNA matches it firmly. The size of a clone is reported for some rows only, either as once, few or many, or as a class for expanded clones.

TRBD1	TRBV5-1	TRBJ1-3	NA	TGCGCCAGCAGCCAATTCTCCGGGACAGGGATAGGAAACACCATATATTTT	CASSQFSGTGIGNTIYF
NA	TRBV28	TRBJ2-1	NA	TGTGCCAGCAGCCTCCCGGGGAATGAGCAGTTCTTC	CASSLPGNEQFF
NA	TRBV18	TRBJ1-2	once	TGTGCCAGCTCACCCCCCGGACACTCGGTATCCTATGGCTACACCTTC	CASSPPGHSVSYGYTF
TRBD1	TRBV6-5	TRBJ1-6	once	TGTGCCAGCAGCTTCGACAGGGGAAGGTCTTCACCCCTCCACTTT	CASSFDRGRSSPLHF
NA	TRBV6-5	TRBJ1-5	NA	TGTGCCAGCAGTTACTCCGGTGGCGGTCAGCCCCAGCATTTT	CASSYSGGGQPQHF
TRBD1	TRBV7-9	TRBJ2-3	NA	TGTGCCAGCAGGGGGACCGGGACAGGGGAGGGGGGCACAGATACGCAGTATTTT	CASRGTGTGEGGTDTQYF
TRBD2	TRBV5-1	TRBJ2-2	NA	TGCGCCAGCAGCTTGGTTCCAGCGGGGGGGCAATACACCGGGGAGCTGTTTTTT	CASSLVPAGGQYTGELFF
TRBD1	TRBV7-8	TRBJ1-5	once	TGTGCCAGCAGCGCGGGACAGGGCGTTTTTAAGAGCAATCAGCCCCAGCATTTT	CASSAGQGVFKSNQPQHF
TRBD2	TRBV25-1	TRBJ2-3	NA	TGTGCCAGCAGTGAATGGGGTAGCGGGGGAAATACGCAGTATTTT	CASSEWGSGGNTQYF
NA	TRBV27	TRBJ1-2	NA	TGTGCCAGCAGTGTGGACAGCTACTATGGCTACACCTTC	CASSVDSYYGYTF
TRBD1	TRBV7-6	TRBJ2-1	NA	TGTGCCAGCAGCTTGTCGACAGGGTACAATGAGCAGTTCTTC	CASSLSTGYNEQFF
NA	TRBV20-1	TRBJ1-1	NA	TGCAGTGCTGGGCAATACCGAGAAGCTTTCTTT	CSAGQYREAFF
NA	TRBV7-9	TRBJ1-6	NA	TGTGCCAGCAGCTTAGTCGCAGGGGATTCACCCCTCCACTTT	CASSLVAGDSPLHF
NA	TRBV7-9	TRBJ1-2	NA	TGTTCCAGCAGGGATGAGACCGGGACTCCGCTAGGCTACACCTTC	CSSRDETGTPLGYTF
NA	TRBV27	TRBJ2-7	NA	TGTGCCAGCAGTGTCGGCCCGCGGAGCTACGAGCAGTACTTC	CASSVGPRSYEQYF
NA	TRBV7-9	TRBJ2-7	once	TGTGCCTCAACTGGGGCCGCTCGTGACGAGCAGTACTTC	CASTGAARDEQYF